This TCR beta chain is from a study of CD8+ T cells in alopecia areata. Study-wide points: TCR sharing was clearer in mice than between patients, perhaps partly owing to patient HLA diversity. It was observed that many expanded lesional clones persisted in scalp and blood during tofacitinib.

Isolated RNA was reverse transcribed into cDNA used as the sequencing template. Clones were sequenced by immunoSEQ multiplex PCR, and TCRdb holds only the in-frame ones, with some missing. The data hold some 240,000 clones, with less than 75% observed a single time. The V gene lost 0 bases and the J gene lost 0 bases, with 6 bases spanning the gap. Germline V gives CDR1 GTSNPN, CDR2 SVGIG (reference sequence). The CDR3 runs 15 residues. A remark on this clone: Its antigen is currently unknown. Other DNA sequences in the sample encode the same CDR3.

Treatment meaning: oral pan-JAK inhibitor, 5-10 mg twice daily. Sorting of PBMCs yielded the CD4+ and CD8+ T cells. The chain has TRBV30 and TRBJ2-6; no clear D gene. Here the sequenced sample was CD4+ T cells sorted from blood, taken at week 4, from a patient treated with tofacitinib. The TCR sequence derives from a human donor with alopecia areata. CDR3 in amino acids: CAWSVRSSGANVLTF. The CDR3 nucleotides read TGTGCCTGGAGTGTAAGGAGCTCTGGGGCCAACGTCCTGACTTTC.